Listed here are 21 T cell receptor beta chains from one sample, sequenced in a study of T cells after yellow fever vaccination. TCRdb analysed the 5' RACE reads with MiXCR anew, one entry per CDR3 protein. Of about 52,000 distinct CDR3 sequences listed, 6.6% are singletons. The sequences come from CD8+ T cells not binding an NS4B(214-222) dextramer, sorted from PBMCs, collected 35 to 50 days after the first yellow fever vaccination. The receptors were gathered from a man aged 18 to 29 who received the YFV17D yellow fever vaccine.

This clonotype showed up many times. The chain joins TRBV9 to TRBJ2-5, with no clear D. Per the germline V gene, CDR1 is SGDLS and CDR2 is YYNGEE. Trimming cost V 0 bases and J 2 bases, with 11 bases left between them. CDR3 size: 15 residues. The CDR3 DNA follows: TGTGCCAGCAGCGTAGCGTCGGACGAACAAGAGACCCAGTACTTC. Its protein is CASSVASDEQETQYF.

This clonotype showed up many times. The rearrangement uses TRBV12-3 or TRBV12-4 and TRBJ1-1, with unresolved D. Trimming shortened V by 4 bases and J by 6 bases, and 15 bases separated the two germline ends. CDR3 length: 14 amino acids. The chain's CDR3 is CASSYPGGRPEAFF. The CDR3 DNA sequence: TGTGCCAGCAGTTACCCAGGTGGCCGCCCTGAAGCTTTCTTT.

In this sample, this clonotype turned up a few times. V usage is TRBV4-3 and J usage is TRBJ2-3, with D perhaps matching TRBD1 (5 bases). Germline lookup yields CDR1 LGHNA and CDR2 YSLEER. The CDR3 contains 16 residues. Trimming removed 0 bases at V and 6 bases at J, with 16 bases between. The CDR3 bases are TGCGCCAGCAGCCAAGATAGAGTAGGGGCGCCGGATACGCAGTATTTT. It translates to CASSQDRVGAPDTQYF.

The chain's CDR3 is CASSQDGGGPSGEQYF. Written as DNA, the CDR3 is TGCGCCAGCAGCCAAGATGGCGGGGGGCCGTCGGGCGAGCAGTACTTC. The chain has TRBV4-3 and TRBJ2-7, with 8 bases fitting TRBD2. The CDR3 runs 16 residues. The junction had 10 bases not matched to a gene; V was cut back by 0 bases and J by 6 bases. The germline gives CDR1 LGHNA, CDR2 YSLEER.

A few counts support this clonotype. The CDR3 reads CASSLERFGQPQHF. As DNA, the CDR3 is TGTGCCAGCAGCTTAGAGAGGTTTGGGCAGCCCCAGCATTTT. The chain joins TRBV7-9 to TRBJ1-5; D not certain. The CDR3 has 14 residues. Germline CDR1 SEHNR, CDR2 FQNEAQ (reference sequence). Trimming removed 1 base at V and 7 bases at J, with 11 bases between.

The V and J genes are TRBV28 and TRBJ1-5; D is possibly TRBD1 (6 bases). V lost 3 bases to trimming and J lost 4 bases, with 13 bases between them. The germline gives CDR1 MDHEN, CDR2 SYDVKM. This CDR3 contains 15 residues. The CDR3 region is CASSFPRGTNQPQHF. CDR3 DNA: TGTGCCAGCAGTTTTCCACGGGGGACAAATCAGCCCCAGCATTTT. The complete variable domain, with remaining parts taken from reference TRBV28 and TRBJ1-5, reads DVKVTQSSRYLVKRTGEKVFLECVQDMDHENMFWYRQDPGLGLRLIYFSYDVKMKEKGDIPEGYSVSREKKERFSLILESASTNQTSMYLCASSFPRGTNQPQHFGDGTRLSIL.

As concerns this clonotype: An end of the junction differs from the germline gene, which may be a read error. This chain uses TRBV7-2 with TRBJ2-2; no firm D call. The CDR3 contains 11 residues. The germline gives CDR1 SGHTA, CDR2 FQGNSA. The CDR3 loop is CATSFTGELFF. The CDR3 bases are TGTGCCACCAGCTTTACCGGGGAGCTGTTTTTT.

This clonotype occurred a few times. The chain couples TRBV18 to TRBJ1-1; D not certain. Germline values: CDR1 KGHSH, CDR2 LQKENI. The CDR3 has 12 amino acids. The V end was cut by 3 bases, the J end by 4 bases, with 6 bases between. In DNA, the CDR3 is TGTGCCAGCTCACCGGCAGGCACTGAAGCTTTCTTT. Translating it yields CASSPAGTEAFF.

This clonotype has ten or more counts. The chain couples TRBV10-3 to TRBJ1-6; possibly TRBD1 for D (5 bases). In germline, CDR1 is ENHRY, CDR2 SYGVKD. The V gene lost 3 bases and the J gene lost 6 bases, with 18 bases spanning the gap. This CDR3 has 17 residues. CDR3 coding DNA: TGTGCCATCAGTGAATCAGGGACGGCCTCCACTAATTCACCCCTCCACTTT. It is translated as CAISESGTASTNSPLHF.

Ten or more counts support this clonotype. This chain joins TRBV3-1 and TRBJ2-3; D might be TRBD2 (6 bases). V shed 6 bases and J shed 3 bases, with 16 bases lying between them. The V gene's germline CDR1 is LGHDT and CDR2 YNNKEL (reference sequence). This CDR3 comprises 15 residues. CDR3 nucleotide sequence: TGTGCCAGCAGTACCCCGGGACTCATAACAGATACGCAGTATTTT. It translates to CASSTPGLITDTQYF.

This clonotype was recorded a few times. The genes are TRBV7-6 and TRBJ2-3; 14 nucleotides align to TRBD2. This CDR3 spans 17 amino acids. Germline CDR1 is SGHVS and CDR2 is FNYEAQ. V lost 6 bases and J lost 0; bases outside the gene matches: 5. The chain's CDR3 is CASSPGLAGDSTDTQYF. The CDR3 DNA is TGTGCCAGCAGTCCGGGACTAGCGGGAGATAGCACAGATACGCAGTATTTT.

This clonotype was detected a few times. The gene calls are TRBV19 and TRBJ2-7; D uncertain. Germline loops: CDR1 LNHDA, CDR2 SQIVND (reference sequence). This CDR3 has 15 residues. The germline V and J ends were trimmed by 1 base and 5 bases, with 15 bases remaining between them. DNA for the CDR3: TGTGCCAGTAGTATAGCGGCCGAAACCCCCCACGAGCAGTACTTC. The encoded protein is CASSIAAETPHEQYF.

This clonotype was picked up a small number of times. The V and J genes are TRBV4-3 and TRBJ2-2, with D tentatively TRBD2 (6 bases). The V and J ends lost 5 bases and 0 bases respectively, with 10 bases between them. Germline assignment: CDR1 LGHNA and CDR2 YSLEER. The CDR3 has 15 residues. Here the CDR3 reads CASSLREANTGELFF. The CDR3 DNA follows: TGCGCCAGCAGCTTAAGGGAGGCGAACACCGGGGAGCTGTTTTTT.

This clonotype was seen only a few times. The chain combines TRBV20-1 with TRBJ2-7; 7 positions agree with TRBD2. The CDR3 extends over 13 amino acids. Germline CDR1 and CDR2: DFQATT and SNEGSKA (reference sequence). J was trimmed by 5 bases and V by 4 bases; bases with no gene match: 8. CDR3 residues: CSAKAGVPHEQYF. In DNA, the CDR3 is TGCAGTGCTAAGGCGGGGGTACCCCACGAGCAGTACTTC.

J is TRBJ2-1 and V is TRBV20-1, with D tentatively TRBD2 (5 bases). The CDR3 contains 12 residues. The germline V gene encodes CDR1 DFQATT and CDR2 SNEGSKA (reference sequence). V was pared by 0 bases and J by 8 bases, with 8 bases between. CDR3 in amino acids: CSARDLGDEQFF. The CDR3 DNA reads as TGCAGTGCTAGAGATCTCGGGGATGAGCAGTTCTTC.

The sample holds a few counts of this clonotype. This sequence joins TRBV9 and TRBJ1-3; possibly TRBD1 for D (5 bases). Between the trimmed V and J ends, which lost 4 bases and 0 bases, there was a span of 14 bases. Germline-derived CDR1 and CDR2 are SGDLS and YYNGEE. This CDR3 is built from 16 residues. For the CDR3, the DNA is TGTGCCAGCAGCCCAAGGGGTCGGACCTCTGGAAACACCATATATTTT. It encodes CASSPRGRTSGNTIYF.

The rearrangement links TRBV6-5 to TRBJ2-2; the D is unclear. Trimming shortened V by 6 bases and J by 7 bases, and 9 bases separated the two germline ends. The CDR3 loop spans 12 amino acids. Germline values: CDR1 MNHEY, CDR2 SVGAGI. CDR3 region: CASSPSSGELFF. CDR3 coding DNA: TGTGCCAGCAGCCCCTCAAGCGGGGAGCTGTTTTTT.

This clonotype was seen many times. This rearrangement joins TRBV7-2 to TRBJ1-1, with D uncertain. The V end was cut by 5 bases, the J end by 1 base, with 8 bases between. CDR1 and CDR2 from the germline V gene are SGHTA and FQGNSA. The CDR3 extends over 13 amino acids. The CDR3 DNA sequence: TGTGCCAGCAGCCATCAGCCGAACACTGAAGCTTTCTTT. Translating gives CASSHQPNTEAFF.

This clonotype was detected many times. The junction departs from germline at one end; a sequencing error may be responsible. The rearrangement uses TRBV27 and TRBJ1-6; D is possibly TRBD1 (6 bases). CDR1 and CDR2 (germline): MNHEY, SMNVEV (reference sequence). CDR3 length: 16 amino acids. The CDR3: CASGLREGEYNSPLHF. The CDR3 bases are TGTGCCAGCGGTTTGCGGGAGGGGGAATATAATTCACCCCTCCACTTT.

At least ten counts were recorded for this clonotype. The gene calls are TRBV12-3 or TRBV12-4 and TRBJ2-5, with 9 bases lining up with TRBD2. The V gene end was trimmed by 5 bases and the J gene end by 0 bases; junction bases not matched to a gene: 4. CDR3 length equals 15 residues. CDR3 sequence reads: CASSGAGGYQETQYF. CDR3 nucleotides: TGTGCCAGCAGTGGGGCGGGGGGGTACCAAGAGACCCAGTACTTC.

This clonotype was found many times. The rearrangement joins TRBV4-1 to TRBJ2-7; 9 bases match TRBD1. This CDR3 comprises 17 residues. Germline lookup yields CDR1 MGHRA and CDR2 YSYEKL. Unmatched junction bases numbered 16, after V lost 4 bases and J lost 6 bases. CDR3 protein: CASSLQPRDRAVSEQYF. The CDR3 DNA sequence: TGCGCCAGCAGCCTGCAACCCCGGGACAGGGCGGTAAGCGAGCAGTACTTC.